This T cell receptor beta chain was observed in a study of T cell changes during pregnancy in multiple sclerosis. Generated by immunoSEQ multiplex PCR, the TCRdb table keeps only in-frame clones and is missing some. The data hold 88,000 or so clones, with roughly 94% observed a single time. The TCR was taken from a female donor with multiple sclerosis, enrolled in a pregnancy study. Sample: peripheral blood, taken before pregnancy.

CDR3 sequence reads: CASAFAQDRGTYEQYF. The CDR3 bases are TGCGCCAGCGCATTTGCCCAGGACAGGGGAACCTACGAGCAGTACTTC. The chain employs TRBV10-1 and TRBJ2-7; 9 bases match TRBD1. The CDR3 loop spans 16 amino acids. J gave up 2 bases and V 8 bases, and 13 bases lay outside the gene matches. The V gene's germline CDR1 is WNHNN and CDR2 SYGVQD (reference sequence).